The T cell receptor beta chain described here comes from a study of shared clonotypes between healthy human individuals. This CDR3 has 15 residues. V shed 6 bases, J shed 7 bases, and the junction held 15 bases outside the gene matches. Germline V CDR1 and CDR2: MNHEY, SVGAGI. Findings and limits, study-wide: Relative to clonotypes present in all four donors, those not shared had lower generation probabilities.

On this clone: No antigen is known for it.

Generated by immunoSEQ multiplex PCR, the TCRdb table keeps only in-frame clones and is missing some. The data show some 2,100,000 clones, about 94% seen once. The gene calls are TRBV6-5 and TRBJ2-7; 7 nucleotides line up with TRBD1. Material for sequencing was naive CD4+ T cells sorted from blood. Subset in this sample: CD45RA+ positively selected. The clonotype originates from a man aged 18 to 29 in good health. The CDR3 DNA sequence: TGTGCCAGCAGGTCGACAGGGAGACCGCCGGGGGAGCAGTACTTC. It translates to CASRSTGRPPGEQYF.